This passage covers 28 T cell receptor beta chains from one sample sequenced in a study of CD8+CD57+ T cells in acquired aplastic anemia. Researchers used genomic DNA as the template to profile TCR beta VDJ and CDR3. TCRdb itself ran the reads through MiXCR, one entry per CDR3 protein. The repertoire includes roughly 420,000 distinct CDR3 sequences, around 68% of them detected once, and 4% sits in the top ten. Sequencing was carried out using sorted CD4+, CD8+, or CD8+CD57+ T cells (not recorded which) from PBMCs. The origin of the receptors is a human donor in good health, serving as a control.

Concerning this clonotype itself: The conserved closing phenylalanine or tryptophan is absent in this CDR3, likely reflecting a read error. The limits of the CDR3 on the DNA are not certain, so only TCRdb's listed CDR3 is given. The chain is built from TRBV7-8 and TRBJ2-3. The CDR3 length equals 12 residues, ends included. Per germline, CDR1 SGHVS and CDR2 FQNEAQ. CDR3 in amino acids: CASRQVWDTPYV.

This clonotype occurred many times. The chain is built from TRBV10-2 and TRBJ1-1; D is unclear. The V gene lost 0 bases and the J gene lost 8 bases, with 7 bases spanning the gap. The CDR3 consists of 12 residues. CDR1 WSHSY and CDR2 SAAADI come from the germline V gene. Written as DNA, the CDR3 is TGCGCCAGCAGTGAGTCGAGGAGAGAAGCTTTCTTT. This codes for CASSESRREAFF.

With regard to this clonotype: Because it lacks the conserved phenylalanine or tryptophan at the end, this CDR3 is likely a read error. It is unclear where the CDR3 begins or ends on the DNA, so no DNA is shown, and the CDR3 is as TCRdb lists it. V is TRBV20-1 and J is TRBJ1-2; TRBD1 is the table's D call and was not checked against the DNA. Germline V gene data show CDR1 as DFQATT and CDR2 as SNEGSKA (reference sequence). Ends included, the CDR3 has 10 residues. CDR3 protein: CSATQGGSEV.

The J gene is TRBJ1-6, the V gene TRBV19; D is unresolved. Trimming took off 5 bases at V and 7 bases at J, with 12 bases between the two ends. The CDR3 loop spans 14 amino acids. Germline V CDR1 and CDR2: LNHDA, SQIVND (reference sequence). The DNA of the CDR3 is TGTGCCAGTAGTGCCAACGGGCAGAATTCACCCCTCCACTTT. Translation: CASSANGQNSPLHF.

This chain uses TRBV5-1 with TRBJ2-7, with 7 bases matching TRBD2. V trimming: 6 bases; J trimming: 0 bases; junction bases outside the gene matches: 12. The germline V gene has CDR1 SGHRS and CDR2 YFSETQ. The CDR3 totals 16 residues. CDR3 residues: CASMDTVRGTSYEQYF. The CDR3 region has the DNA TGCGCCAGCATGGACACGGTGCGGGGGACCTCCTACGAGCAGTACTTC.

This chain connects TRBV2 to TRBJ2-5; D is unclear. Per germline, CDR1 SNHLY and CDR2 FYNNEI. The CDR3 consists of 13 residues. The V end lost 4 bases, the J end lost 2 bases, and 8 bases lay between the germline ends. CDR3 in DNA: TGTGCCAGCAGTGGTAGACCACAAGAGACCCAGTACTTC. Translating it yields CASSGRPQETQYF.

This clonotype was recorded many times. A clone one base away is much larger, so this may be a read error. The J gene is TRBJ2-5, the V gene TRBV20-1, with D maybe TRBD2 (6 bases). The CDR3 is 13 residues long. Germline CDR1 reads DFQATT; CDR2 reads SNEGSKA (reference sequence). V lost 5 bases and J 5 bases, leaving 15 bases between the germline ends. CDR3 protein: CSAGGYRLETQYF. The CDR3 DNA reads TGCAGTGCTGGGGGGTATAGGCTGGAGACCCAGTACTTC.

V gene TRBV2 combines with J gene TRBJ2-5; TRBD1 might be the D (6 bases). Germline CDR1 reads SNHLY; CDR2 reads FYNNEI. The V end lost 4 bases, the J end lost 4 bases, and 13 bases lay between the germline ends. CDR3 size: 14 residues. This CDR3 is CASSARDKLETQYF. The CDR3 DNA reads TGTGCCAGCAGTGCCAGGGACAAACTAGAGACCCAGTACTTC.

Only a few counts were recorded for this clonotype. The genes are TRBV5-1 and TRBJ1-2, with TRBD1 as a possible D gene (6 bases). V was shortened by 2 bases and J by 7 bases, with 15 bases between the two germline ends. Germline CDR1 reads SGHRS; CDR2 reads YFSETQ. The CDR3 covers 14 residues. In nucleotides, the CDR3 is TGCGCCAGCAGCTTAGGACGAACGGGGGCTGGCTACACCTTC. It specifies CASSLGRTGAGYTF.

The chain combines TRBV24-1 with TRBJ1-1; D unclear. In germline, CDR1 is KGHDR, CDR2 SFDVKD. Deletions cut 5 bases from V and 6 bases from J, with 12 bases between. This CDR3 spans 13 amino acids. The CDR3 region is CATSGAMASEAFF. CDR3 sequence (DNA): TGTGCCACCAGTGGGGCTATGGCTTCTGAAGCTTTCTTT.

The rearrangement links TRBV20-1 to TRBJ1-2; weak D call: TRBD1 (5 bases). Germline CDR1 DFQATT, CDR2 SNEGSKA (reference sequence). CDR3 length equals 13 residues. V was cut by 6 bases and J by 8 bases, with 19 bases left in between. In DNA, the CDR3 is TGCAGTGCGACGACCTCAGGGACTGAAGGCTACACCTTC. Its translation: CSATTSGTEGYTF.

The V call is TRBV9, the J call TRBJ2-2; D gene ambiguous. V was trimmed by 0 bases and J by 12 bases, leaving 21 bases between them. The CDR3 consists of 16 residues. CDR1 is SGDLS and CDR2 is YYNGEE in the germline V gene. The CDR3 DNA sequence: TGTGCCAGCAGCGTAGGCTCGACGGTGTCACCCCTCCAGCTGTTTTTT. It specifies CASSVGSTVSPLQLFF.

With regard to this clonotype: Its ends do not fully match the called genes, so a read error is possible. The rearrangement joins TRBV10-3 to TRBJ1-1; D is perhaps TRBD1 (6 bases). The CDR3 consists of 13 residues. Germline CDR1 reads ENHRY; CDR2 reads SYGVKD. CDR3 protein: CAITGAGYGEEYF. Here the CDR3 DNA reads TGTGCCATCACAGGGGCAGGGTACGGCGAAGAGTACTTC.

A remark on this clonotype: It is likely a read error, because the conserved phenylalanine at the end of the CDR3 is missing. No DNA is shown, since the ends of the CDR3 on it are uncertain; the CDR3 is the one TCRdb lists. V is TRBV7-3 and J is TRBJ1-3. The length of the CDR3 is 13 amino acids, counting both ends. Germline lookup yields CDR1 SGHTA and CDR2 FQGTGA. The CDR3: CASSFGQANTRQC.

The CDR3: CSARGSLGAGGANVLTF. The CDR3 coding sequence is TGCAGTGCTAGAGGCTCGCTAGGGGCGGGAGGGGCCAACGTCCTGACTTTC. The chain carries TRBV20-1 and TRBJ2-6; possible D gene TRBD2, 6 bases. Trimming removed 1 base from V and 4 bases from J, with 17 bases in between. The CDR3 covers 17 residues. From germline, CDR1 is DFQATT and CDR2 SNEGSKA (reference sequence).

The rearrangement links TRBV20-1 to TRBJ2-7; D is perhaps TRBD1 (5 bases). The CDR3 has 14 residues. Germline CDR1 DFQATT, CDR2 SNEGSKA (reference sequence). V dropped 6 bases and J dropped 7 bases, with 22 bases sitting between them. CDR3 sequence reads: CSATSWGATGEQYF. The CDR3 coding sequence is TGCAGTGCCACGTCGTGGGGCGCCACCGGGGAGCAGTACTTC.

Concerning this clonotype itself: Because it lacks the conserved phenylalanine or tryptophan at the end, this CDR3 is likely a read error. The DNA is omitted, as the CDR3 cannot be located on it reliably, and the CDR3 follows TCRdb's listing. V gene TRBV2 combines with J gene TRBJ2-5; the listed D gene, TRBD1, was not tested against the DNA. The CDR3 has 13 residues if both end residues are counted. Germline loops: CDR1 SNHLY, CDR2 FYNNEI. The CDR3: CASSAGHTTNEKL.

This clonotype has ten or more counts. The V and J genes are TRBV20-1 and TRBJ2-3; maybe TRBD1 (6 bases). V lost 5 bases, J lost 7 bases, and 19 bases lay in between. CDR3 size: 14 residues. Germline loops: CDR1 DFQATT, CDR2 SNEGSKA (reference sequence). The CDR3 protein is CSAAGQPEGNTQYF. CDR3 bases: TGCAGTGCTGCTGGACAGCCCGAGGGGAATACGCAGTATTTT.

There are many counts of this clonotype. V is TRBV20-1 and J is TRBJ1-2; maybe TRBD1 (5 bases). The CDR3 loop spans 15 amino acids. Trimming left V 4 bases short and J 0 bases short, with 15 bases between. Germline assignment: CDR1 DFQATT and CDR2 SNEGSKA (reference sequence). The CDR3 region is CSAMPSGTANYGYTF. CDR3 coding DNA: TGCAGTGCTATGCCATCCGGGACGGCTAACTATGGCTACACCTTC.

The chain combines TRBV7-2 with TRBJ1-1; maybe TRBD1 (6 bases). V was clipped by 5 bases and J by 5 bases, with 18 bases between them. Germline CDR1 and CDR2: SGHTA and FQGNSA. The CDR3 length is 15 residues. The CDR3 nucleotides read TGTGCCAGCAGCCAGTTCAGGGGAGCGAGGACTGAAGCTTTCTTT. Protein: CASSQFRGARTEAFF.

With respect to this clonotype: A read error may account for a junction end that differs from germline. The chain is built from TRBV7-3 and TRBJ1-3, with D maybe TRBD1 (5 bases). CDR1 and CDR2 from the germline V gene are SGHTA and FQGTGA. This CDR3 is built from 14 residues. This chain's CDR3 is CASSPRGVAHTIYF. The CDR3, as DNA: TGTGCTAGCAGCCCGAGAGGGGTCGCACACACCATATATTTT.

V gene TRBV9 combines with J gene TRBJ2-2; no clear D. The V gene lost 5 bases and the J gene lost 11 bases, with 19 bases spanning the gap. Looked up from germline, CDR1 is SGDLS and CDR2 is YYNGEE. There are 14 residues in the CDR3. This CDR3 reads CASSEAANAEELFF. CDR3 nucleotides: TGTGCCAGCAGTGAAGCAGCGAACGCCGAAGAGCTGTTTTTT.

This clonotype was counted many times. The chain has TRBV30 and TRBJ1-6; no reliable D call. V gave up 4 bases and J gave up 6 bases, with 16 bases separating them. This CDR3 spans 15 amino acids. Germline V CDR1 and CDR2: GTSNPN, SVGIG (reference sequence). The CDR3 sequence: CAWNGGSEGNSPLHF. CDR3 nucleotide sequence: TGTGCCTGGAATGGCGGGAGTGAGGGTAATTCACCCCTCCACTTT.

In DNA, the CDR3 is TGTGCCATCAGTGAGCCCGACAGGGGTGGCTACACCTTC. It codes for CAISEPDRGGYTF. The V and J genes are TRBV10-3 and TRBJ1-2; 8 nucleotides align to TRBD1. The CDR3 length is 13 residues. The trim removed 2 bases at V and 7 bases at J, leaving 3 bases unmatched. Looked up from germline, CDR1 is ENHRY and CDR2 is SYGVKD.

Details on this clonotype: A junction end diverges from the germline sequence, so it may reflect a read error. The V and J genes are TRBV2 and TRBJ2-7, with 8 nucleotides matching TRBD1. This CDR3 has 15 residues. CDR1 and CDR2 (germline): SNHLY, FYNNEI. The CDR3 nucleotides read TGTGCCAGCAGTACCACCGGGACAGGTAACTACGAGCAGTACTTT. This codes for CASSTTGTGNYEQYF.

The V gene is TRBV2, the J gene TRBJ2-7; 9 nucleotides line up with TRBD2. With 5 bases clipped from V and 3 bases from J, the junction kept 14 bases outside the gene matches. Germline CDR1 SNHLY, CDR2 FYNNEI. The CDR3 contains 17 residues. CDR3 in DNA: TGTGCCAGCAGTCATCTTACTCCTAGCGGGGAGGTCTACGAGCAGTACTTC. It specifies CASSHLTPSGEVYEQYF.

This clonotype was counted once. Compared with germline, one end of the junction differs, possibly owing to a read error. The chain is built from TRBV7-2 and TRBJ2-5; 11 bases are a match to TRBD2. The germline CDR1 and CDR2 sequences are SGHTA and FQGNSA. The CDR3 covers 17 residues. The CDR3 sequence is CASSLESGTSGQGTQYF. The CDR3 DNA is TGTGCCAGCAGCTTGGAATCCGGGACTAGCGGACAAGGGACCCAGTACTTC.

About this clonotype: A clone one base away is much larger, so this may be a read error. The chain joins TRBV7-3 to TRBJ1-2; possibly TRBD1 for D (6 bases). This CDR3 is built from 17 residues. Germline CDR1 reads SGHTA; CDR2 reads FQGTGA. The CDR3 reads CASSLASGRGGGYGYAF. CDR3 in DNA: TGTGCCAGCAGCTTAGCGTCCGGCCGGGGGGGGGGCTATGGCTACGCCTTC.